A selection of T cell receptor beta chains follows, all from one sample in a study of T-cell reconstitution after alpha-beta-depleted transplantation in children. TCRdb reanalysed the PCR reads using MiXCR and keeps one entry per CDR3 protein. The sample holds over 400,000 distinct CDR3 sequences, roughly 43% seen once. This sample comprised PBMCs, obtained before TCRalphabeta/CD19-depleted stem cell transplant. The origin of the receptors is a girl aged 2 to 9 with aplastic anemia, due to receive a stem cell transplant. Both conserved end residues are trimmed from each CDR3.

V	CDR3
TRBV20-1	SAYTLEGGTDTQY
TRBV20-1	SAGVGTSTDTQY
TRBV6-5	ASSYSQQRGTTDTQY
TRBV5-1	ASSSGDENTEAF
TRBV15	ATSDVRRELTGELF
TRBV12-3/TRBV12-4	ASSDGQGEDGYT
TRBV12-3/TRBV12-4	ASTSRDIQETQY
TRBV12-3/TRBV12-4	ASSPGPSGEQF
TRBV7-3	ASSLTAFSTDTQY
TRBV20-1	SARDGGRGSYEQY
TRBV30	AWDGTENTEAF
TRBV6-2/TRBV6-3	ASSYTQADDYEETQY
TRBV19	ASMGWAQETQY
TRBV5-5	ASSGRLAGDTDTQY
TRBV7-2	SSSRGGEAQY
TRBV5-1	ASSSGTVNEQF
TRBV29-1	SVVSQGVTYEQY